These 18 T cell receptor beta chains originate from one sample sequenced in a study of blood T cells in healthy people across ages. It was with a sample-barcoded 5' primer and a J-beta primer mix that a second PCR of roughly 6 to 12 cycles was run. TCRdb re-called the 5' RACE reads through MiXCR, storing one row per CDR3 protein. Here the sample spans about 560,000 distinct CDR3 sequences, about a quarter being singletons. These data also featured in a second study, about T cells of mothers and their children.

The material sequenced was blood. The receptors were sampled from a boy between 2 and 15 years old in good health.

The count of this clonotype is one. The rearrangement uses TRBV6-5 and TRBJ2-3; TRBD2 matches 8 bases. The germline CDR1 and CDR2 sequences are MNHEY and SVGAGI. J lost 4 bases, V lost 3 bases, and 6 bases had no gene match. The CDR3 runs to 15 residues. CDR3 in amino acids: CASSYSGGLADTQYF. The CDR3 nucleotides are TGTGCCAGCAGTTATTCGGGGGGGCTTGCAGATACGCAGTATTTT.

V and J are TRBV2 and TRBJ2-5, with 7 bases matching TRBD2. The J call is in doubt because the DNA end fits TRBJ2-1 better. From germline, CDR1 is SNHLY and CDR2 FYNNEI. There are 14 residues in the CDR3. In DNA form, the CDR3 reads TGTGCCAGCATAAGAGCGGGGAACTACAATGAGCAGTTCTTC. Protein product: CASIRAGNYNEQFF.

This clonotype appeared a single time. The CDR3 nucleotides are TGTGCCAGCAGTCCCCGTGGGCAGGGGCGCACCGGGGAGCTGTTTTTT. Translating it yields CASSPRGQGRTGELFF. The chain recombines TRBV27 with TRBJ2-2; D possibly corresponds to TRBD1 (6 bases). Germline V gene data show CDR1 as MNHEY and CDR2 as SMNVEV (reference sequence). The length of the CDR3 is 16 residues. Trimming took off 5 bases at V and 4 bases at J, with 17 bases between the two ends.

This clonotype was recorded a few times. The J gene is TRBJ2-5, the V gene TRBV9; D gene uncertain. Germline CDR1 and CDR2: SGDLS and YYNGEE. The CDR3 totals 15 residues. Trimming pared 0 bases from V and 4 bases from J, leaving 13 bases between. DNA for the CDR3: TGTGCCAGCAGCGTAGAAGGCACCGGCGGAGAGACCCAGTACTTC. Translated, it gives CASSVEGTGGETQYF. Variable domain in full (rest from reference TRBV9 and TRBJ2-5): DSGVTQTPKHLITATGQRVTLRCSPRSGDLSVYWYQQSLDQGLQFLIQYYNGEERAKGNILERFSAQQFPDLHSELNLSSLELGDSALYFCASSVEGTGGETQYFGPGTRLLVL.

The CDR3 DNA reads TGTGCCAGCAGCTTATTGTCTAGGGGAGGGACCCTCGAGCAGTACTTC. This translates into CASSLLSRGGTLEQYF. The rearrangement links TRBV11-2 to TRBJ2-7; 7 positions match TRBD2. The V and J ends lost 2 bases and 6 bases, in that order; junction bases with no gene match: 13. The length of the CDR3 is 16 residues. Germline CDR1 and CDR2: SGHAT and FQNNGV.

The chain employs TRBV29-1 and TRBJ2-5, with no clear D. CDR1 is SQVTM and CDR2 is ANQGSEA in the germline V gene. The V end was cut by 3 bases, the J end by 2 bases, with 7 bases between. The CDR3 spans 12 residues. The DNA of the CDR3 is TGCAGCGTTGACAGGTCACAAGAGACCCAGTACTTC. Translating it yields CSVDRSQETQYF.

The chain couples TRBV12-3 or TRBV12-4 to TRBJ2-7; D is possibly TRBD2 (7 bases). Trimming cost V 6 bases and J 2 bases, with 23 bases left between them. The CDR3 totals 17 residues. CDR3 sequence: CASSAHREGTSPYEQYF. In DNA, the CDR3 is TGTGCCAGCAGCGCGCACAGGGAGGGGACTTCCCCCTACGAGCAGTACTTC.

This clonotype occurred a few times. The chain joins TRBV10-1 to TRBJ1-4; D is uncertain. Germline-derived CDR1 and CDR2 are WNHNN and SYGVQD (reference sequence). V dropped 7 bases and J dropped 0 bases, with 6 bases sitting between them. The CDR3 is made up of 13 amino acids. CDR3 sequence (DNA): TGCGCCAGCATAGTTACAACTAATGAAAAACTGTTTTTT. Encoded protein: CASIVTTNEKLFF.

This clonotype appeared many times. The gene calls are TRBV6-6 and TRBJ2-7, with TRBD2 matching 9 bases. Trimming cost V 2 bases and J 4 bases; bases outside gene matches: 9. The CDR3 is made up of 16 amino acids. In germline, CDR1 is MNHNY, CDR2 SVGAGI (reference sequence). The CDR3: CASSYSSPSGEYEQYF. The CDR3, as DNA: TGTGCCAGCAGTTACAGTTCGCCTAGCGGGGAGTACGAGCAGTACTTC.

This clonotype was observed a handful of times. CDR3 in amino acids: CASSVRTGDYGYTF. The CDR3 region has the DNA TGCGCCAGCAGTGTCCGGACAGGGGACTATGGCTACACCTTC. The chain couples TRBV10-1 to TRBJ1-2; 9 positions agree with TRBD1. The CDR3 loop spans 14 amino acids. Looked up from germline, CDR1 is WNHNN and CDR2 is SYGVQD (reference sequence). After removal of 4 bases from V and 3 bases from J, the junction contained 3 bases not matched to a gene.

This clonotype was seen only a few times. The rearrangement links TRBV7-6 to TRBJ2-4, with 7 bases matching TRBD2. The CDR3 covers 15 residues. Germline CDR1 and CDR2: SGHVS and FNYEAQ. V lost 2 bases, J lost 6 bases, and 7 bases stayed unmatched. CDR3 DNA: TGTGCCAGCAGCTTACCACGACTAGCAGCAAACATTCAGTACTTC. Translation gives CASSLPRLAANIQYF. Using reference TRBV7-6 and TRBJ2-4 for the parts outside the CDR3, the full variable domain is GAGVSQSPRYKVTKRGQDVALRCDPISGHVSLYWYRQALGQGPEFLTYFNYEAQQDKSGLPNDRFSAERPEGSISTLTIQRTEQRDSAMYRCASSLPRLAANIQYFGAGTRLSVL.

This clonotype has just a few counts. V gene TRBV6-5 combines with J gene TRBJ2-5; D is unresolved. This CDR3 comprises 14 residues. Looked up from germline, CDR1 is MNHEY and CDR2 is SVGAGI. V dropped 2 bases and J dropped 2 bases, with 9 bases sitting between them. CDR3 loop: CASSYKFGQETQYF. CDR3 DNA: TGTGCCAGCAGTTACAAGTTTGGGCAAGAGACCCAGTACTTC.

This clonotype has only a few counts. A much bigger clone sits one base away, suggesting this may be a read error. Written as DNA, the CDR3 is TGCAGTGCTGGTAGCGGGATCAGGTTGTCAGGGAATGAGCAGTTCTTC. This codes for CSAGSGIRLSGNEQFF. V and J are TRBV20-1 and TRBJ2-5; 8 bases are a match to TRBD2. The end of the DNA is better explained by TRBJ2-1, so the J call may be wrong. This CDR3 comprises 16 residues. The germline CDR1 and CDR2 sequences are DFQATT and SNEGSKA (reference sequence).

This clonotype was counted only a few times. The chain links TRBV6-1 to TRBJ2-5; the D is unclear. V was pared by 5 bases and J by 4 bases, with 17 bases between. Germline CDR1 and CDR2: MNHNS and SASEGT. The CDR3 totals 15 residues. CDR3 in amino acids: CASSPGPTEVETQYF. The CDR3 bases are TGTGCCAGCAGTCCCGGACCTACCGAGGTAGAGACCCAGTACTTC.

This clonotype was recorded a few times. The chain carries TRBV7-8 and TRBJ2-2; no reliable D call. Trimming removed 5 bases at V and 6 bases at J, with 7 bases between. The CDR3 runs 12 residues. Germline assignment: CDR1 SGHVS and CDR2 FQNEAQ. This chain's CDR3 is CASSQRSGELFF. Here the CDR3 DNA reads TGTGCCAGCAGCCAGAGGTCCGGGGAGCTGTTTTTT.

This clonotype was detected a few times. This sequence joins TRBV10-1 and TRBJ2-1, with D perhaps matching TRBD2 (6 bases). The CDR3 totals 14 residues. V was trimmed by 5 bases and J by 9 bases, leaving 17 bases between them. CDR1 is WNHNN, CDR2 SYGVQD, per germline (reference sequence). The CDR3 protein is CASSRDSADPEQFF. The CDR3 bases are TGCGCCAGCAGTCGGGACTCCGCCGACCCTGAGCAGTTCTTC.

The chain carries TRBV7-9 and TRBJ1-2; 7 nucleotides agree with TRBD1. The CDR3 is 15 amino acids. The germline V gene encodes CDR1 SEHNR and CDR2 FQNEAQ (reference sequence). V lost 3 bases to trimming and J lost 6 bases; unmatched junction nucleotides: 10. CDR3 nucleotides: TGTGCCAGCAGCTTTGACAGGGTAGCTGGCCATGGCTACACCTTC. It yields the protein CASSFDRVAGHGYTF.

V is TRBV5-1 and J is TRBJ2-2; D is perhaps TRBD1 or TRBD2 (5 bases each). Germline V gene lookup returns CDR1 SGHRS and CDR2 YFSETQ. This CDR3 has 14 amino acids. V was cut by 0 bases and J by 4 bases, with 7 bases left in between. The chain's CDR3 is CASSLERGTGELFF. In DNA form, the CDR3 reads TGCGCCAGCAGCTTGGAGAGGGGCACCGGGGAGCTGTTTTTT. The entire variable domain, with the rest obtained from reference TRBV5-1 and TRBJ2-2, is as follows: KAGVTQTPRYLIKTRGQQVTLSCSPISGHRSVSWYQQTPGQGLQFLFEYFSETQRNKGNFPGRFSGRQFSNSRSEMNVSTLELGDSALYLCASSLERGTGELFFGEGSRLTVL.